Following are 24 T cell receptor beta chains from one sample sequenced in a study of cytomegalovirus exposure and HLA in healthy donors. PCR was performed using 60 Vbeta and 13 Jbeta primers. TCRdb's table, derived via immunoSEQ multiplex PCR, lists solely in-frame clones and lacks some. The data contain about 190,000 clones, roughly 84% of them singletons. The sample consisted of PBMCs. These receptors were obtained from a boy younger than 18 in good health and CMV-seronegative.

CDR3 protein: CSASDSYEQYF. The CDR3 region has the DNA TGCAGTGCTTCGGACAGCTACGAGCAGTACTTC. The rearrangement uses TRBV20-1 and TRBJ2-7, with a tentative D call TRBD1 (6 bases). Germline V gene lookup returns CDR1 DFQATT and CDR2 SNEGSKA (reference sequence). With 5 bases removed from V and 3 bases from J, the gap between germline ends came to 8 bases. There are 11 residues in the CDR3.

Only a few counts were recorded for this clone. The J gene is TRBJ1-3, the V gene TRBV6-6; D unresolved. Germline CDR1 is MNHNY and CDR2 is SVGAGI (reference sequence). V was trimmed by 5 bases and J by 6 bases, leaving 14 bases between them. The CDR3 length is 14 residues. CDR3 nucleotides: TGTGCCAGCAGTAAGACGGGGAGGGAAAACACCATATATTTT. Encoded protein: CASSKTGRENTIYF.

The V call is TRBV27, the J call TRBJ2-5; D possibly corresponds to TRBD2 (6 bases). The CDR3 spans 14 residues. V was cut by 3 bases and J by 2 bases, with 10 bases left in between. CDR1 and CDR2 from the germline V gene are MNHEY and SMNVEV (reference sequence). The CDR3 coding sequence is TGTGCCAGCAGTTTGGCGGGGTGGCAAGAGACCCAGTACTTC. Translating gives CASSLAGWQETQYF.

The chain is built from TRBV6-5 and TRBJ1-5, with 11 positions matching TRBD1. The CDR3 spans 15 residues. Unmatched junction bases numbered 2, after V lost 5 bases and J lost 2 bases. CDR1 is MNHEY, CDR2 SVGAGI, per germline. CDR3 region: CASSRGQGGNQPQHF. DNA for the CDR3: TGTGCCAGCAGTAGGGGACAGGGGGGCAATCAGCCCCAGCATTTT.

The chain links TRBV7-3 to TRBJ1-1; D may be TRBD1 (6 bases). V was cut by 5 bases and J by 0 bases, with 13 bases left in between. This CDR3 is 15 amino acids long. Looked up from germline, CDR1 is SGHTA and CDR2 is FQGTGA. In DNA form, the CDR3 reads TGTGCCAGCAGCCTTAACGGACAGCTGAACACTGAAGCTTTCTTT. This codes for CASSLNGQLNTEAFF.

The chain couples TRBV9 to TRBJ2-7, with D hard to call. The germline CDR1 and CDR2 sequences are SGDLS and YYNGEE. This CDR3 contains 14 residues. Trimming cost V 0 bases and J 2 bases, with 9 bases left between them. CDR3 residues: CASSVAAQTYEQYF. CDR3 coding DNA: TGTGCCAGCAGCGTAGCGGCACAGACCTACGAGCAGTACTTC.

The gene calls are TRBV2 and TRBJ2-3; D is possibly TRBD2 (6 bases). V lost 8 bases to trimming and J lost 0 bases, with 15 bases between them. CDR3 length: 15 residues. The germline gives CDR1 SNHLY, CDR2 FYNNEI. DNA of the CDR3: TGTGCCAGCTCCCGGGGGTGGCGGAGCACAGATACGCAGTATTTT. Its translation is CASSRGWRSTDTQYF.

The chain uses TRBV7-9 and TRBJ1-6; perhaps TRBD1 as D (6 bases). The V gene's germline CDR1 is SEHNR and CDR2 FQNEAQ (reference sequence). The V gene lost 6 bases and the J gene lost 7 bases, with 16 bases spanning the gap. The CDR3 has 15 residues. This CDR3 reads CASRGGQGPNSPLHF. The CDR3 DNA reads TGTGCCAGCAGGGGGGGGCAGGGGCCGAATTCACCCCTCCACTTT.

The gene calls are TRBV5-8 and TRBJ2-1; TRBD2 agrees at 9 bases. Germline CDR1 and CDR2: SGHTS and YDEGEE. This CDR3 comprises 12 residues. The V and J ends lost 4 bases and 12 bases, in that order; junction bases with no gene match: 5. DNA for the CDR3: TGTGCCAGCAGCCAAAAGCGGGGGGCGCAGTTCTTC. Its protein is CASSQKRGAQFF. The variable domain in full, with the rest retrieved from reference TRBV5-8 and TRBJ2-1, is EAGVTQSPTHLIKTRGQQATLRCSPISGHTSVYWYQQALGLGLQFLLWYDEGEERNRGNFPPRFSGRQFPNYSSELNVNALELEDSALYLCASSQKRGAQFFGPGTRLTVL.

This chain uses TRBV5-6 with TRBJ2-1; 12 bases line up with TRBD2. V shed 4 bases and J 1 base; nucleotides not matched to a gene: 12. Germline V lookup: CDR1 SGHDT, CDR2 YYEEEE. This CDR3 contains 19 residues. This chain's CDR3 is CASSRPGLAGAWSYNEQFF. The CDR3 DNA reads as TGTGCCAGCAGCCGGCCGGGACTAGCGGGCGCTTGGTCCTACAATGAGCAGTTCTTC.

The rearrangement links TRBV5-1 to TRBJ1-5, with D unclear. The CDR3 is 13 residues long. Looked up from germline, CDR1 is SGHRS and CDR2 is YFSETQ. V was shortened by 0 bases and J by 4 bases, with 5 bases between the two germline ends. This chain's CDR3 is CASSLGQNQPQHF. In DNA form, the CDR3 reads TGCGCCAGCAGCTTGGGACAAAATCAGCCCCAGCATTTT.

CDR3 in amino acids: CAWSPGYEQYF. The CDR3, as DNA: TGTGCCTGGAGTCCAGGGTACGAGCAGTACTTC. The rearrangement joins TRBV30 to TRBJ2-7; TRBD1 might be the D (5 bases). Germline CDR1 is GTSNPN and CDR2 is SVGIG (reference sequence). Trimming shortened V by 2 bases and J by 4 bases, and 6 bases separated the two germline ends. The CDR3 runs to 11 residues.

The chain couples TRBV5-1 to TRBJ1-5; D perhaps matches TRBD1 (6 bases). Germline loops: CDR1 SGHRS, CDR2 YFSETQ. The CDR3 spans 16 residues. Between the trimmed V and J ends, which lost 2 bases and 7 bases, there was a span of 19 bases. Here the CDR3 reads CASSLHPGGMGQPQHF. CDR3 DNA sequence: TGCGCCAGCAGCTTACATCCGGGGGGCATGGGACAGCCCCAGCATTTT.

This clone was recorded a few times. The CDR3 region is CASSLEHHYGYTF. The DNA of the CDR3 is TGCGCCAGCAGCTTGGAACACCACTATGGCTACACCTTC. This chain links TRBV5-1 with TRBJ1-2; unclear D gene. V was trimmed by 0 bases and J by 3 bases, leaving 6 bases between them. From germline, CDR1 is SGHRS and CDR2 YFSETQ. CDR3 length: 13 amino acids.

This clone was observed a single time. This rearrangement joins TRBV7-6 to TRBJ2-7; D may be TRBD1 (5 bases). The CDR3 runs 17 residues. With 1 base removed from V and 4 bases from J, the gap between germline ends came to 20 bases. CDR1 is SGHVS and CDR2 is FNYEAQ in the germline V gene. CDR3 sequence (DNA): TGTGCCAGCAGCTTAGAGGACATAGTAACTATAGGGTACGAGCAGTACTTC. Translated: CASSLEDIVTIGYEQYF.

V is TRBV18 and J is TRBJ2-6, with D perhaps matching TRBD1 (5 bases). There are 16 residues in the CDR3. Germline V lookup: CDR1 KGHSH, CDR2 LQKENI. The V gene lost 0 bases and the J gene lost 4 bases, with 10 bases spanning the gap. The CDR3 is CASSPPRVSGANVLTF. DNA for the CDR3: TGTGCCAGCTCACCACCCAGGGTATCAGGGGCCAACGTCCTGACTTTC.

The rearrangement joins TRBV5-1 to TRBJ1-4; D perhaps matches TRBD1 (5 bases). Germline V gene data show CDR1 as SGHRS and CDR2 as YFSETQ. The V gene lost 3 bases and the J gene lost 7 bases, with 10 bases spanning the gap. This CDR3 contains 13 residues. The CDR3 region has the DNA TGCGCCAGCAGCTCCCGACAGTTTGAAAAACTGTTTTTT. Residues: CASSSRQFEKLFF. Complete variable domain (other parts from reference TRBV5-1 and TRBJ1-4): KAGVTQTPRYLIKTRGQQVTLSCSPISGHRSVSWYQQTPGQGLQFLFEYFSETQRNKGNFPGRFSGRQFSNSRSEMNVSTLELGDSALYLCASSSRQFEKLFFGSGTQLSVL.

The CDR3 sequence is CASSRGPGTGAYEQYF. CDR3 DNA sequence: TGCGCCAGCAGCCGAGGTCCCGGGACAGGAGCCTACGAGCAGTACTTC. The rearrangement uses TRBV5-1 and TRBJ2-5, with 8 nucleotides matching TRBD1. The DNA end lines up better with TRBJ2-7; the J call may be wrong. Germline V lookup: CDR1 SGHRS, CDR2 YFSETQ. The CDR3 runs to 16 residues.

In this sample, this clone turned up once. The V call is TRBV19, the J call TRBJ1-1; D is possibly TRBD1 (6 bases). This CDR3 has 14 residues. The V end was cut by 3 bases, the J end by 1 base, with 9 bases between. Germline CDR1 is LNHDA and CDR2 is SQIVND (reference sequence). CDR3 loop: CASSIWGPNTEAFF. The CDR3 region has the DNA TGTGCCAGTAGTATTTGGGGGCCGAACACTGAAGCTTTCTTT.

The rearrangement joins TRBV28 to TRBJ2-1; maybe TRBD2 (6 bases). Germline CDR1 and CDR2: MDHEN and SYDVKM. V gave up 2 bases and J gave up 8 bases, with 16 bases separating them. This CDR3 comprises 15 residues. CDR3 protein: CASSLRTGTRYEQFF. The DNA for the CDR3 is TGTGCCAGCAGTTTACGAACCGGGACTCGCTATGAGCAGTTCTTC.

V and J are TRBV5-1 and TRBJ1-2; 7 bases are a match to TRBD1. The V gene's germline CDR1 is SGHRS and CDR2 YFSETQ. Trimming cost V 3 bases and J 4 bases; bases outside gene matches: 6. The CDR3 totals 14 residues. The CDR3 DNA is TGCGCCAGCAGCTCGGACAGGCCGCTCTATGGCTACACCTTC. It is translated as CASSSDRPLYGYTF.

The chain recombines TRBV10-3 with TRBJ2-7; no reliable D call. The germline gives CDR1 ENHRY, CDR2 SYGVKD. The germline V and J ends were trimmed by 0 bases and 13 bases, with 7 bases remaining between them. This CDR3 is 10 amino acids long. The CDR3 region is CAISESKLYF. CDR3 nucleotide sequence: TGTGCCATCAGTGAGTCGAAACTTTACTTC.

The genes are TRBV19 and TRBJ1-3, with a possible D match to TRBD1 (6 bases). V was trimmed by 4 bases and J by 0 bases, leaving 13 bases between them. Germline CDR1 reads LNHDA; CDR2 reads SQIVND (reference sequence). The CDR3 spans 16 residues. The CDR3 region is CASSTDRLSSGNTIYF. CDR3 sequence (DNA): TGTGCCAGTAGTACCGACAGGTTATCCTCTGGAAACACCATATATTTT. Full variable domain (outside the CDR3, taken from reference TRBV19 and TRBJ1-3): DGGITQSPKYLFRKEGQNVTLSCEQNLNHDAMYWYRQDPGQGLRLIYYSQIVNDFQKGDIAEGYSVSREKKESFPLTVTSAQKNPTAFYLCASSTDRLSSGNTIYFGEGSWLTVV.

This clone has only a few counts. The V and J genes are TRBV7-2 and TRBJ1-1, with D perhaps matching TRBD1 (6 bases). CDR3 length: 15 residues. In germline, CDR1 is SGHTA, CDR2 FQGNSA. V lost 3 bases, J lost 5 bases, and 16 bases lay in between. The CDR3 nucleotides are TGTGCCAGCAGCTTGATTATGTCAGGGGAAACTGAAGCTTTCTTT. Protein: CASSLIMSGETEAFF.